This is a list of T cell receptor beta chains from one sample in a study of preoperative IRX-2 immunotherapy in early breast cancer. TCRdb keeps only in-frame clones here, not all; method: immunoSEQ multiplex PCR. The sample has tens of thousands of clones; around 91% are singletons. This material was acquired from a patient treated with IRX-2 immunotherapy. All receptors come from a human donor with breast cancer. Both conserved end residues are part of each CDR3. D genes are given only for firm matches. Expanded clones get a size class; other rows say once, few or many, or leave the size out.

j_gene: TRBJ2-7; abundance: .; d_gene: TRBD1; v_gene: TRBV18; CDR3nt: TGTGCCAGCTCACTTGGGACAGAACCCATCTACGAGCAGTACTTC; CDR3aa: CASSLGTEPIYEQYF
j_gene: TRBJ2-5; abundance: .; d_gene: .; v_gene: TRBV9; CDR3nt: TGTGCCAGCAACCTGTTAGGGGGGCGGGAGACCCAGTACTTC; CDR3aa: CASNLLGGRETQYF
j_gene: TRBJ1-1; abundance: .; d_gene: .; v_gene: TRBV27; CDR3nt: TGTGCCAGCAGCCGAGGGAGAGAAGCTTTCTTT; CDR3aa: CASSRGREAFF
j_gene: TRBJ1-5; abundance: .; d_gene: .; v_gene: TRBV5-8; CDR3nt: TGTGCCAGCAGCTTCGTCTCTGGGCAGCCCCAGCATTTT; CDR3aa: CASSFVSGQPQHF
j_gene: TRBJ2-3; abundance: .; d_gene: TRBD2; v_gene: TRBV2; CDR3nt: TGTGCCAGCAGCGCCGGGACTAAAGATACGCAGTATTTT; CDR3aa: CASSAGTKDTQYF
j_gene: TRBJ2-3; abundance: .; d_gene: .; v_gene: TRBV16; CDR3nt: TGTGCCAGCAGCCAAGTAGGGGAGACAGATACGCAGTATTTT; CDR3aa: CASSQVGETDTQYF
j_gene: TRBJ1-3; abundance: .; d_gene: TRBD1; v_gene: TRBV4-2; CDR3nt: TGTGCCAGCAGCCAAGATTGGGCAGGGGGCGGCGGGAACACCATATATTTT; CDR3aa: CASSQDWAGGGGNTIYF
j_gene: TRBJ1-5; abundance: .; d_gene: TRBD1; v_gene: TRBV19; CDR3nt: TGTGCCAGTAGTATCAGGGGGTGGGAGCCCCAGCATTTT; CDR3aa: CASSIRGWEPQHF
j_gene: TRBJ2-1; abundance: few; d_gene: TRBD2; v_gene: TRBV14; CDR3nt: TGTGCCAGCAGCCAAGGTCCAGCGGGAGGAAATGAGCAGTTCTTC; CDR3aa: CASSQGPAGGNEQFF
j_gene: TRBJ1-5; abundance: .; d_gene: .; v_gene: TRBV11-2; CDR3nt: TGTGCCAGCAGCTTAGGGTTGGAGCAGCCCCAGCATTTT; CDR3aa: CASSLGLEQPQHF
j_gene: TRBJ2-2; abundance: few; d_gene: .; v_gene: TRBV27; CDR3nt: TGTGCCAGCAGTTCCCCCGGGACGACGAACACCGGGGAGCTGTTTTTT; CDR3aa: CASSSPGTTNTGELFF
j_gene: TRBJ1-4; abundance: .; d_gene: TRBD1; v_gene: TRBV5-1; CDR3nt: TGCGCCAGCAGCCCGGACAGGGGTTGGGAAAAACTGTTTTTT; CDR3aa: CASSPDRGWEKLFF
j_gene: TRBJ1-6; abundance: .; d_gene: .; v_gene: TRBV15; CDR3nt: TGTGCCACCAGCAGAGATACAACTGCTGATTCACCCCTCCACTTT; CDR3aa: CATSRDTTADSPLHF
j_gene: TRBJ2-5; abundance: .; d_gene: .; v_gene: TRBV14; CDR3nt: TGTGCCAGCAACGACGGGTACCAAGAGACCCAGTACTTC; CDR3aa: CASNDGYQETQYF
j_gene: TRBJ2-3; abundance: few; d_gene: TRBD1; v_gene: TRBV19; CDR3nt: TGTGCCTCCCGGTGGACAGGGGGCCCAGATACGCAGTATTTT; CDR3aa: CASRWTGGPDTQYF
j_gene: TRBJ1-5; abundance: .; d_gene: .; v_gene: TRBV7-6; CDR3nt: TGTGCCAGCAGCTTAGAGGGACACAATCAGCCCCAGCATTTT; CDR3aa: CASSLEGHNQPQHF
j_gene: TRBJ1-2; abundance: .; d_gene: TRBD1; v_gene: TRBV5-5; CDR3nt: TGTGCCAGCAGCTTTAGGGACAGGGTGGACTATGGCTACACCTTC; CDR3aa: CASSFRDRVDYGYTF
j_gene: TRBJ2-2; abundance: few; d_gene: .; v_gene: TRBV25-1; CDR3nt: TGTGCCAGCAGTGAATCGGGTGGGGAGCTGTTTTTT; CDR3aa: CASSESGGELFF
j_gene: TRBJ1-2; abundance: .; d_gene: TRBD1; v_gene: TRBV11-3; CDR3nt: TGTGCCAGCAGCTCGCTTGACAGGGGTCAAGGCTACACCTTC; CDR3aa: CASSSLDRGQGYTF
j_gene: TRBJ2-7; abundance: .; d_gene: .; v_gene: TRBV18; CDR3nt: TGTGCCAGCTCACCACTAGTAATCCACGAGCAGTACTTC; CDR3aa: CASSPLVIHEQYF
j_gene: TRBJ2-3; abundance: .; d_gene: .; v_gene: TRBV18; CDR3nt: TGTGCCAGCTCACCAAGGGGGGCAGCATCCACAGATACGCAGTATTTT; CDR3aa: CASSPRGAASTDTQYF
j_gene: TRBJ1-6; abundance: .; d_gene: .; v_gene: TRBV9; CDR3nt: TGTGCCAGCAGCGTAGCGGGCAGGGGTTCACCCCTCCACTTT; CDR3aa: CASSVAGRGSPLHF
j_gene: TRBJ1-3; abundance: .; d_gene: TRBD1; v_gene: TRBV19; CDR3nt: TGTGCCAGTAGTTACGACAGGGGTCTTGGAAACACCATATATTTT; CDR3aa: CASSYDRGLGNTIYF
j_gene: TRBJ1-1; abundance: .; d_gene: TRBD1; v_gene: TRBV10-1; CDR3nt: TGCGCCAGCCCAGGGGTCACGACAGGGAAGAACACTGAAGCTTTCTTT; CDR3aa: CASPGVTTGKNTEAFF
j_gene: TRBJ2-5; abundance: .; d_gene: TRBD2; v_gene: TRBV10-3; CDR3nt: TGTGCCATCAGTGGGACTAGCGGCCAAGAGACCCAGTACTTC; CDR3aa: CAISGTSGQETQYF
j_gene: TRBJ2-5; abundance: .; d_gene: .; v_gene: TRBV18; CDR3nt: TGTGCCAGCTCACCGCGGGGACAGCAAGAGACCCAGTACTTC; CDR3aa: CASSPRGQQETQYF
j_gene: TRBJ1-5; abundance: .; d_gene: .; v_gene: TRBV21-1; CDR3nt: TGTGCCAGCCCCGGAGGAGATAGCAATCAGCCCCAGCATTTT; CDR3aa: CASPGGDSNQPQHF
j_gene: TRBJ1-6; abundance: .; d_gene: TRBD1; v_gene: TRBV28; CDR3nt: TGTGCCAGCAGTTCACAGGGGCAGGGGGGTTCACCCCTCCACTTT; CDR3aa: CASSSQGQGGSPLHF
j_gene: TRBJ2-6; abundance: .; d_gene: .; v_gene: TRBV9; CDR3nt: TGTGCCAGCAGCAGTGGGCGGGTTGGGGCCAACGTCCTGACTTTC; CDR3aa: CASSSGRVGANVLTF